The 20 T cell receptor beta chains in this list originate from one sample, sequenced in a study of shared clonotypes between healthy human individuals. TCRdb's table, derived via immunoSEQ multiplex PCR, lists solely in-frame clones and lacks some. The data contain about 1,800,000 clones, about 95% of them singletons. Naive CD8 populations comprised CD45RO-negative cells positively selected for CCR7, excluding terminally differentiated effector memory CD45RA+ cells. The material sequenced was naive CD8+ T cells sorted from blood. These receptors came from a man aged 18 to 30 in good health.

This rearrangement joins TRBV2 to TRBJ1-2; 7 bases fit TRBD1. CDR1 and CDR2 (germline): SNHLY, FYNNEI. This CDR3 spans 14 amino acids. V lost 6 bases to trimming and J lost 1 base; unmatched junction nucleotides: 5. In nucleotides, the CDR3 is TGTGCCAGCAGCACGGGACAGTTTAACTATGGCTACACCTTC. Translating gives CASSTGQFNYGYTF.

The count of this clone is one. This same CDR3 is encoded by further DNA sequences in the sample. V and J are TRBV6-5 and TRBJ1-1; the D is unclear. Deletions cut 4 bases from V and 3 bases from J, with 9 bases between. This CDR3 region has 13 residues. Germline V CDR1 and CDR2: MNHEY, SVGAGI. The CDR3 protein is CASSLTRDTEAFF. The CDR3 DNA reads TGTGCCAGCAGTTTGACCCGGGACACTGAAGCTTTCTTT.

The gene calls are TRBV9 and TRBJ1-2; tentative D call: TRBD1 (5 bases). The CDR3 runs to 13 residues. Germline lookup yields CDR1 SGDLS and CDR2 YYNGEE. Trimming took 3 bases from V and 1 from J, leaving 7 bases between them. This CDR3 reads CASSERGNYGYTF. The CDR3 region has the DNA TGTGCCAGCAGCGAGAGGGGTAACTATGGCTACACCTTC.

The chain links TRBV7-9 to TRBJ1-4; 7 bases match TRBD1. The CDR3 runs 13 residues. The germline CDR1 and CDR2 sequences are SEHNR and FQNEAQ (reference sequence). After removal of 8 bases from V and 5 bases from J, the junction contained 5 bases not matched to a gene. Here the CDR3 reads CASGTELNEKLFF. CDR3 sequence (DNA): TGTGCCAGCGGGACAGAACTCAATGAAAAACTGTTTTTT. The full variable domain, rest sourced from reference TRBV7-9 and TRBJ1-4, is DTGVSQNPRHKITKRGQNVTFRCDPISEHNRLYWYRQTLGQGPEFLTYFQNEAQLEKSRLLSDRFSAERPKGSFSTLEIQRTEQGDSAMYLCASGTELNEKLFFGSGTQLSVL.

This rearrangement joins TRBV19 to TRBJ2-3; 7 bases match TRBD1. The CDR3 covers 18 residues. Trimming took 5 bases from V and 4 from J; bases not matched to a gene: 18. Germline V gene lookup returns CDR1 LNHDA and CDR2 SQIVND (reference sequence). The CDR3: CASSFRDSVQFGADTQYF. The CDR3 coding sequence is TGTGCCAGTAGTTTCCGGGACAGCGTACAATTCGGAGCAGATACGCAGTATTTT.

This chain uses TRBV18 with TRBJ2-7; D is undetermined. The ends were cut back, 0 bases at V and 0 bases at J, with 9 bases in the middle. Germline assignment: CDR1 KGHSH and CDR2 LQKENI. CDR3 length: 15 amino acids. The CDR3: CASSPPTALSYEQYF. The CDR3 DNA follows: TGTGCCAGCTCACCACCTACAGCTCTCTCCTACGAGCAGTACTTC.

This chain joins TRBV7-9 and TRBJ2-5; D call uncertain. Germline assignment: CDR1 SEHNR and CDR2 FQNEAQ (reference sequence). The length of the CDR3 is 14 residues. V shed 4 bases and J shed 0 bases, with 9 bases lying between them. CDR3 in amino acids: CASSSPQYQETQYF. The CDR3 DNA reads as TGTGCCAGCAGCTCCCCACAGTACCAAGAGACCCAGTACTTC.

The chain has TRBV30 and TRBJ1-1; unclear D gene. Germline CDR1 and CDR2: GTSNPN and SVGIG (reference sequence). This CDR3 has 11 amino acids. The V end lost 3 bases, the J end lost 8 bases, and 10 bases lay between the germline ends. CDR3: CAWSYEHEAFF. In nucleotides, the CDR3 is TGTGCCTGGAGCTATGAACACGAAGCTTTCTTT.

The V gene is TRBV11-2, the J gene TRBJ2-7; D remains ambiguous. Looked up from germline, CDR1 is SGHAT and CDR2 is FQNNGV. The CDR3 loop spans 15 amino acids. V was pared by 0 bases and J by 4 bases, with 13 bases between. The CDR3 region has the DNA TGTGCCAGCAGCTTAGAGGTGGGTCCGGGTTACGAGCAGTACTTC. This sequence encodes CASSLEVGPGYEQYF.

This chain links TRBV7-3 with TRBJ1-1; D is undetermined. Germline loops: CDR1 SGHTA, CDR2 FQGTGA. The CDR3 is made up of 13 amino acids. Trimming took off 1 base at V and 0 bases at J, with 3 bases between the two ends. CDR3 protein: CASSLSVNTEAFF. The CDR3 nucleotides read TGTGCCAGCAGCTTAAGTGTGAACACTGAAGCTTTCTTT.

The genes are TRBV6-1 and TRBJ2-5; D is possibly TRBD2 (5 bases). The V gene's germline CDR1 is MNHNS and CDR2 SASEGT. Trimming pared 6 bases from V and 5 bases from J, leaving 16 bases between. The CDR3 is 14 amino acids. The CDR3 loop reads CASSEMGSGETQYF. The CDR3 DNA reads as TGTGCCAGCAGCGAGATGGGGTCGGGGGAGACCCAGTACTTC.

As for this clone: Other DNA sequences in the same sample also yield this CDR3. The rearrangement joins TRBV9 to TRBJ2-1, with 12 bases matching TRBD2. The trim removed 3 bases at V and 2 bases at J, leaving 3 bases unmatched. Germline assignment: CDR1 SGDLS and CDR2 YYNGEE. The CDR3 totals 16 residues. The CDR3 sequence: CASSAGLAGTYNEQFF. The CDR3 bases are TGTGCCAGCAGCGCTGGACTAGCGGGAACCTACAATGAGCAGTTCTTC.

The chain combines TRBV11-1 with TRBJ1-2, with 8 positions matching TRBD1. The CDR3 length is 15 residues. Germline loops: CDR1 SGHAT, CDR2 FQDESV (reference sequence). The V segment lost 5 bases and the J segment 3 bases; nucleotides outside the gene matches: 8. The CDR3 DNA reads TGTGCCAGCAGCGAAGAGACAGGGGTGGACTATGGCTACACCTTC. Amino acid sequence: CASSEETGVDYGYTF.

CDR3: CASSLEGTNTEAFF. As DNA, the CDR3 is TGTGCCAGCAGCTTAGAAGGTACGAACACTGAAGCTTTCTTT. V usage is TRBV11-2 and J usage is TRBJ1-1, with D unclear. CDR3 length equals 14 residues. Germline CDR1 and CDR2: SGHAT and FQNNGV. V was trimmed by 0 bases and J by 1 base, leaving 6 bases between them.

The V and J genes are TRBV5-6 and TRBJ2-7, with D unclear. The V end was cut by 4 bases, the J end by 5 bases, with 19 bases between. This CDR3 spans 15 amino acids. Germline V gives CDR1 SGHDT, CDR2 YYEEEE. The CDR3 DNA reads TGTGCCAGCAGCGCCCCGGCCCTCATGGTCCACGAGCAGTACTTC. Encoded protein: CASSAPALMVHEQYF.

The CDR3 loop reads CASSLALTGNEQYF. CDR3 DNA sequence: TGTGCCAGCAGCTTGGCGTTAACAGGGAACGAGCAGTACTTC. The rearrangement links TRBV5-4 to TRBJ2-7, with D perhaps matching TRBD1 (6 bases). Germline loops: CDR1 SGHNT, CDR2 YYREEE (reference sequence). Trimming stripped 0 bases from V and 5 bases from J, with 12 bases between. This CDR3 spans 14 amino acids. Full variable domain (outside the CDR3, taken from reference TRBV5-4 and TRBJ2-7): ETGVTQSPTHLIKTRGQQVTLRCSSQSGHNTVSWYQQALGQGPQFIFQYYREEENGRGNFPPRFSGLQFPNYSSELNVNALELDDSALYLCASSLALTGNEQYFGPGTRLTVT.

The chain employs TRBV7-6 and TRBJ1-3; TRBD1 matches at 8 bases. Germline CDR1 is SGHVS and CDR2 is FNYEAQ. The CDR3 is 15 residues long. V trimming: 5 bases; J trimming: 0 bases; junction bases outside the gene matches: 3. CDR3 nucleotide sequence: TGTGCCAGCAGCAACGACAGGGGCTCTGGAAACACCATATATTTT. Translation gives CASSNDRGSGNTIYF.

The gene calls are TRBV7-9 and TRBJ2-7; 7 nucleotides match TRBD2. With V trimmed by 5 bases and J by 6 bases, 1 base remained unmatched. CDR1 SEHNR and CDR2 FQNEAQ come from the germline V gene (reference sequence). This CDR3 comprises 11 residues. CDR3 residues: CASSRGGEQYF. The CDR3 region has the DNA TGTGCCAGCAGCCGCGGGGGCGAGCAGTACTTC.

This clone was counted only a few times. Other DNA sequences in the sample encode the same CDR3. This chain joins TRBV10-2 and TRBJ2-7; D is unclear. With 3 bases removed from V and 2 bases from J, the gap between germline ends came to 2 bases. Per germline, CDR1 WSHSY and CDR2 SAAADI. The CDR3 extends over 11 amino acids. The CDR3 bases are TGCGCCAGCAGTGAAACCTACGAGCAGTACTTC. As protein: CASSETYEQYF.

The chain is built from TRBV27 and TRBJ1-2; D is perhaps TRBD1 (5 bases). CDR1 MNHEY and CDR2 SMNVEV come from the germline V gene (reference sequence). There are 14 residues in the CDR3. V lost 4 bases, J lost 5 bases, and 14 bases lay in between. CDR3: CASSSGGAVYGYTF. CDR3 nucleotides: TGTGCCAGCAGTTCTGGCGGGGCCGTTTATGGCTACACCTTC.